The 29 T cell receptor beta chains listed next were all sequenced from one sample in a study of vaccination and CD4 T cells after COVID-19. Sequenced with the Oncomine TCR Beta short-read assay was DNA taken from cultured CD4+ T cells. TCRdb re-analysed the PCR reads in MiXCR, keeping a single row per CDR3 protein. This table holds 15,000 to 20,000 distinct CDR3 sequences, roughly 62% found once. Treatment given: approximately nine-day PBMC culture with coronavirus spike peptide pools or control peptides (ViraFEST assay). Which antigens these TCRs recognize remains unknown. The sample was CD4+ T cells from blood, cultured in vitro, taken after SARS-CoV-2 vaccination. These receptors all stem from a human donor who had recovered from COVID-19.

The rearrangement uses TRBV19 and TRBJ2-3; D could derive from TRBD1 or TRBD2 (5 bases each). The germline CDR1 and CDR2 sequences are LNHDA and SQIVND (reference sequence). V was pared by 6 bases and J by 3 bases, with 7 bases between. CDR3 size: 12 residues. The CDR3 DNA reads TGTGCCAGTAGGGGGGTTACAGATACGCAGTATTTT. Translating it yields CASRGVTDTQYF.

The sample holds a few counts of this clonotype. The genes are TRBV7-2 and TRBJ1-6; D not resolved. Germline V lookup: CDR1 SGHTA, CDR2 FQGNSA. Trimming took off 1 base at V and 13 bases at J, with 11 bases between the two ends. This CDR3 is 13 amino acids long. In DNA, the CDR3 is TGTGCCAGCAGCTTAGAAGTCGGGAGGCCCCTCCACTTT. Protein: CASSLEVGRPLHF.

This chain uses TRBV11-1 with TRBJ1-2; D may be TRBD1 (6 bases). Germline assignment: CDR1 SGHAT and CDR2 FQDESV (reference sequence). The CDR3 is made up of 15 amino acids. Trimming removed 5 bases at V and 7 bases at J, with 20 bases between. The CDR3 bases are TGTGCCAGCAGCCCCAGCCGGGGGGCAAGACCTGGCTACACCTTC. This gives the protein CASSPSRGARPGYTF.

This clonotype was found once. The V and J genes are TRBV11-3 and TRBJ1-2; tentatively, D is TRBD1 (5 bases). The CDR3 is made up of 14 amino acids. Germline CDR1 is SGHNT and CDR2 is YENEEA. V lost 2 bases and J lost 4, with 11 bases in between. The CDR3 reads CASSLRRGSYGYTF. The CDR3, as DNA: TGTGCCAGCAGCTTACGCCGGGGCAGCTATGGCTACACCTTC.

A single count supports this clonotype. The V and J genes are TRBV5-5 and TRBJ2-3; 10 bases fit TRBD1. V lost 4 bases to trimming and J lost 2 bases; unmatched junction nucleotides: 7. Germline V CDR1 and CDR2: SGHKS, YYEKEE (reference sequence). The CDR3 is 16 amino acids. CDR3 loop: CASSGGTGDHTDTQYF. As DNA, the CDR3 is TGTGCCAGCAGCGGGGGGACAGGGGACCACACAGATACGCAGTATTTT.

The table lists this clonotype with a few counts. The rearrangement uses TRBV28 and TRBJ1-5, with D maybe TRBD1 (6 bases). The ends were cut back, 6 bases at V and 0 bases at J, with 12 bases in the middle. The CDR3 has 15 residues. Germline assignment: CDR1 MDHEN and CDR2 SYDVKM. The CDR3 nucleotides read TGTGCCAGCAGAACCAGGGGTAATAGCAATCAGCCCCAGCATTTT. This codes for CASRTRGNSNQPQHF.

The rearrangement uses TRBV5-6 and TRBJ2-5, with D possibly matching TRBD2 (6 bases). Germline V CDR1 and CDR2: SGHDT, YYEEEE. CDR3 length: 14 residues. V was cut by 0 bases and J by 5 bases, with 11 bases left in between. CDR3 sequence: CASSLGGGSETQYF. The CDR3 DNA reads TGTGCCAGCAGCTTGGGTGGAGGGAGTGAGACCCAGTACTTC.

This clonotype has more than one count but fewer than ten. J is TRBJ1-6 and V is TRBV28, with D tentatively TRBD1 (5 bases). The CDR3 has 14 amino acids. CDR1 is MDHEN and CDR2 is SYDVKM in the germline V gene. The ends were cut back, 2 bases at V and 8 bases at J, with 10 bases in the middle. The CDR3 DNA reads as TGTGCCAGCAGTTTAGTAGGGGATGATTCACCCCTCCACTTT. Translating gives CASSLVGDDSPLHF.

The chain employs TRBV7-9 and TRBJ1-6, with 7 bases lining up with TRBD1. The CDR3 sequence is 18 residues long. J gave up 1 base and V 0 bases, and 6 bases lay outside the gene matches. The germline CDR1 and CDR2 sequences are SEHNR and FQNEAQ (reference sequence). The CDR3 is CASSLARDSLSYNSPLHF. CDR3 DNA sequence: TGTGCCAGCAGCTTAGCCCGGGACAGCCTATCCTATAATTCACCCCTCCACTTT.

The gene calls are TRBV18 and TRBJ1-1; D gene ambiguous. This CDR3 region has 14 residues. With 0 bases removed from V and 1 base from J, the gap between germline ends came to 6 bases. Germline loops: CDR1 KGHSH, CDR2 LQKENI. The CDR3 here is CASSPPGRNTEAFF. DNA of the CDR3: TGTGCCAGCTCACCACCGGGCAGGAACACTGAAGCTTTCTTT.

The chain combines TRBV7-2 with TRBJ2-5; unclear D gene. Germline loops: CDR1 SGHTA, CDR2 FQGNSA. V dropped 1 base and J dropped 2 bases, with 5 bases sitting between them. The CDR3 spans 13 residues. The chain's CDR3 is CASSLVLQETQYF. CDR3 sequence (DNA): TGTGCCAGCAGCTTAGTGCTTCAAGAGACCCAGTACTTC.

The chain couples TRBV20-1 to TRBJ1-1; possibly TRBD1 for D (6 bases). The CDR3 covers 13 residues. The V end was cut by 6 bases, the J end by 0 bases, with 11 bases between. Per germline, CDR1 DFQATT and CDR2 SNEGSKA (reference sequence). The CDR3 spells CSAGDKMNTEAFF. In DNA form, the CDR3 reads TGCAGTGCCGGGGACAAAATGAACACTGAAGCTTTCTTT.

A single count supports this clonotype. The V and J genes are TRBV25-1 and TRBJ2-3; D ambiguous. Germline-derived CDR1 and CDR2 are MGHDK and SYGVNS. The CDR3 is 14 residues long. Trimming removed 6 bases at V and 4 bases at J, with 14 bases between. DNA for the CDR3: TGTGCCAGCAGCAACGCTCTGGGGTCAGATACGCAGTATTTT. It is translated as CASSNALGSDTQYF.

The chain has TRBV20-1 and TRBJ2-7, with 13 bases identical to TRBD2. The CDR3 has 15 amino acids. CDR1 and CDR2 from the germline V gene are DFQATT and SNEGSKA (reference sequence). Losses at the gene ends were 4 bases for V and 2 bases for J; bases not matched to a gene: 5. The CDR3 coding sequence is TGCAGTGCTATTAAAGGGACTAGCGGGGCCTACGAGCAGTACTTC. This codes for CSAIKGTSGAYEQYF.

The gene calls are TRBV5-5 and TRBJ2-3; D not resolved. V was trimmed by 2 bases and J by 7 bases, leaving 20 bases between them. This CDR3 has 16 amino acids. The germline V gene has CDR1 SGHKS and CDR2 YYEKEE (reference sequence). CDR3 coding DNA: TGTGCCAGCAGCTTTGATGTCCAGGCCCAGCCGCATACGCAGTATTTT. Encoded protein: CASSFDVQAQPHTQYF.

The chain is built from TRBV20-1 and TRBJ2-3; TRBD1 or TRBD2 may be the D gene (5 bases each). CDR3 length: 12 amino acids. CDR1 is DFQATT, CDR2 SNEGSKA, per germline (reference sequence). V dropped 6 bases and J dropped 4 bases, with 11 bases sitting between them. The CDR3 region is CSANWGPDTQYF. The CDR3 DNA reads TGCAGTGCCAACTGGGGACCAGATACGCAGTATTTT.

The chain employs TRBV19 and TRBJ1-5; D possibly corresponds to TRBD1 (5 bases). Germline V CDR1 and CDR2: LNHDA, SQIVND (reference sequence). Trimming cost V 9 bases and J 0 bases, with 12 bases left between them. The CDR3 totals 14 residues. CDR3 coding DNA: TGTGCCAGCGGGGGACGGTATAGCAATCAGCCCCAGCATTTT. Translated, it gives CASGGRYSNQPQHF.

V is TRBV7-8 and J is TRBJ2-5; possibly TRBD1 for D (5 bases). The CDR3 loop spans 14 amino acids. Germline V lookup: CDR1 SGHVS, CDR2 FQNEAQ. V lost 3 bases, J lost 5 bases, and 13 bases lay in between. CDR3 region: CASSFSGKWETQYF. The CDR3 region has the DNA TGTGCCAGCAGCTTTTCAGGGAAGTGGGAGACCCAGTACTTC.

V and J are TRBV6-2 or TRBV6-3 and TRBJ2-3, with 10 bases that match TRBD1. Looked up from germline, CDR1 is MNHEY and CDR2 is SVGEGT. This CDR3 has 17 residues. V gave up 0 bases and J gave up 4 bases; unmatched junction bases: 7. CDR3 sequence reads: CASSYSEPGQGSDTQYF. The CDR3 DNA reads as TGTGCCAGCAGTTACTCGGAACCGGGACAGGGGTCAGATACGCAGTATTTT.

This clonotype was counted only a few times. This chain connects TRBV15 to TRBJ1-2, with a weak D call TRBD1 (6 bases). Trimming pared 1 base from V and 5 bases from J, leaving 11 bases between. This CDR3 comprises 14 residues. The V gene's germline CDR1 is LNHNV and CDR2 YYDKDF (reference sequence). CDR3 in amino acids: CATSRVGQGYGYTF. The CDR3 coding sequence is TGTGCCACCAGCAGAGTTGGGCAGGGGTATGGCTACACCTTC.

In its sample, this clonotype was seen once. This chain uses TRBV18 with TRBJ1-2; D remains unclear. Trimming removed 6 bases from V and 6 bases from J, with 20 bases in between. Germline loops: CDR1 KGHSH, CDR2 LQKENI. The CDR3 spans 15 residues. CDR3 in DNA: TGTGCCAGCTCCCTACTCACCGGGGAATCGGATGGCTACACCTTC. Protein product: CASSLLTGESDGYTF.

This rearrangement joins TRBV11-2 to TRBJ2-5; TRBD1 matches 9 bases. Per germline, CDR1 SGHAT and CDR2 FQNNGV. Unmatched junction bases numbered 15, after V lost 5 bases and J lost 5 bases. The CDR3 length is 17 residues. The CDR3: CASSPGDRAGVEETQYF. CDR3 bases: TGTGCCAGCAGCCCAGGGGACAGGGCTGGTGTCGAGGAGACCCAGTACTTC. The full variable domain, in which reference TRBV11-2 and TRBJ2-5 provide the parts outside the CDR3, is EAGVAQSPRYKIIEKRQSVAFWCNPISGHATLYWYQQILGQGPKLLIQFQNNGVVDDSQLPKDRFSAERLKGVDSTLKIQPAKLEDSAVYLCASSPGDRAGVEETQYFGPGTRLLVL.

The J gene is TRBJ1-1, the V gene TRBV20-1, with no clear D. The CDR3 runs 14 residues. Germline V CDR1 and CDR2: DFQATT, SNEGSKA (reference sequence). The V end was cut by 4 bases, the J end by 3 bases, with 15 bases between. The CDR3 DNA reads TGCAGTGCTACTCCAGTAGGATGGGACACTGAAGCTTTCTTT. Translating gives CSATPVGWDTEAFF.

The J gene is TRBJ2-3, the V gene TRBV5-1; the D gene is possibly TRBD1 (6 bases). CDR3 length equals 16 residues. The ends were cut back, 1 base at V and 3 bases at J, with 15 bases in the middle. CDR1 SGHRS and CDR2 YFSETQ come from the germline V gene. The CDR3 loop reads CASSLSTGDHTDTQYF. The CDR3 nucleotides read TGCGCCAGCAGCTTGTCGACAGGCGATCATACAGATACGCAGTATTTT.

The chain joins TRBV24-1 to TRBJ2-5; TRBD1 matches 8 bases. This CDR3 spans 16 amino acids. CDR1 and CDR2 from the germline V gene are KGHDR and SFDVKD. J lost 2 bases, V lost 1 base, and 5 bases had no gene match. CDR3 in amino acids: CATSDFSRTGQETQYF. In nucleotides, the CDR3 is TGTGCCACCAGTGATTTCTCCCGGACAGGGCAAGAGACCCAGTACTTC.

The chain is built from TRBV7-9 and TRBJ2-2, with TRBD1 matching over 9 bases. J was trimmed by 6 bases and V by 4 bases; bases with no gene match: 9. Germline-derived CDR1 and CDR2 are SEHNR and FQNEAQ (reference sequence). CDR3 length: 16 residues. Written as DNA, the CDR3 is TGTGCCAGCAGCTCATATCCCGGGACAGGGTCCGGGGAGCTGTTTTTT. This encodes CASSSYPGTGSGELFF.

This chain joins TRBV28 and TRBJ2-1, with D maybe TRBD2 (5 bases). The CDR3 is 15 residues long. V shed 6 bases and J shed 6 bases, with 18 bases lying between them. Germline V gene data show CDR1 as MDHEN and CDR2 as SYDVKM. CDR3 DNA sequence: TGTGCCAGCAGGGCCCGTGGCGGGCGAACCAATGAGCAGTTCTTC. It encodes CASRARGGRTNEQFF.

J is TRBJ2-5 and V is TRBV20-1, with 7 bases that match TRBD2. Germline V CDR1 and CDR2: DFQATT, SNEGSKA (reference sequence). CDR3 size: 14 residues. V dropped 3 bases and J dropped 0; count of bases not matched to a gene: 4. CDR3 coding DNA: TGCAGTGCTAGTGTAGCGGGTGACCAAGAGACCCAGTACTTC. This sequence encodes CSASVAGDQETQYF.

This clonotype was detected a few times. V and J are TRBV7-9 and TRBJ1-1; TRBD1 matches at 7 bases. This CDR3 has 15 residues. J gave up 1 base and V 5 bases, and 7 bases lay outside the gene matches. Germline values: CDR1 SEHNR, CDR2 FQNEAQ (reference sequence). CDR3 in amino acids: CASSRRTGENTEAFF. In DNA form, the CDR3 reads TGTGCCAGCAGCCGACGGACAGGTGAGAACACTGAAGCTTTCTTT.